The 22 T cell receptor beta chains reported below all come from one sample, sequenced in a study of Graves' ophthalmopathy and Graves' hyperthyroidism. The study amplified TCR beta CDR3 regions using RNA transcripts. First-round RT-PCR used HTBI primers; second-round multiplex PCR followed. TCRdb reprocessed the multiplex PCR reads with MiXCR, giving one entry per CDR3 protein. The sample includes hundreds of thousands of distinct CDR3 sequences, just over 40% of them seen just once. The sequencing sample was made of peripheral blood. These TCRs come from an adult man with Graves' ophthalmopathy.

The V call is TRBV25-1, the J call TRBJ1-1; maybe TRBD1 (6 bases). Trimming cost V 8 bases and J 2 bases, with 12 bases left between them. Germline-derived CDR1 and CDR2 are MGHDK and SYGVNS. The CDR3 spans 13 residues. The CDR3, as DNA: TGTGCCAGCGGGGCCGGGACAAACACTGAAGCTTTCTTT. This translates into CASGAGTNTEAFF.

This clonotype was detected many times. The chain recombines TRBV3-1 with TRBJ2-5, with D unresolved. This CDR3 spans 13 amino acids. The ends were cut back, 1 base at V and 1 base at J, with 4 bases in the middle. The germline V gene has CDR1 LGHDT and CDR2 YNNKEL (reference sequence). CDR3 sequence: CASSQVGQETQYF. The DNA of the CDR3 is TGTGCCAGCAGCCAAGTCGGCCAAGAGACCCAGTACTTC.

The rearrangement links TRBV2 to TRBJ1-5; maybe TRBD1 (6 bases). This CDR3 is built from 14 residues. CDR1 and CDR2 from the germline V gene are SNHLY and FYNNEI. The V and J ends lost 4 bases and 7 bases respectively, with 14 bases between them. The CDR3, as DNA: TGTGCCAGCAGTGCGGAGGGGGGAGAACAGCCCCAGCATTTT. Translated: CASSAEGGEQPQHF.

The rearrangement uses TRBV19 and TRBJ1-1, with D hard to call. The germline gives CDR1 LNHDA, CDR2 SQIVND (reference sequence). The CDR3 contains 14 residues. Trimming cost V 11 bases and J 4 bases, with 20 bases left between them. CDR3 amino acids: CAWNSEPRSTEAFF. The DNA for the CDR3 is TGTGCCTGGAATTCGGAGCCCCGGTCCACTGAAGCTTTCTTT.

As to this clonotype: The junction departs from the called germline gene at one end, perhaps through a read error. The chain couples TRBV29-1 to TRBJ2-6; 7 bases fit TRBD1. The germline gives CDR1 SQVTM, CDR2 ANQGSEA. The CDR3 covers 15 residues. The CDR3 DNA is TGCAGCGTCGAAACAGGGGATACTGGGACCAACGTCCTGACTTTC. Translating gives CSVETGDTGTNVLTF.

The sample holds many counts of this clonotype. V is TRBV7-8 and J is TRBJ1-6; 10 bases are shared with TRBD1. The CDR3 has 16 amino acids. Germline V lookup: CDR1 SGHVS, CDR2 FQNEAQ. The junction had 15 bases not matched to a gene; V was cut back by 5 bases and J by 14 bases. DNA of the CDR3: TGTGCCAGCAGCCCCGACGGGACAGGGGTCCTGAGGGCCCTCCACTTT. Translated: CASSPDGTGVLRALHF.

This clonotype was detected ten times or more. The chain uses TRBV20-1 and TRBJ1-5, with 8 bases aligning to TRBD1. Germline trimming cut 2 bases from V and 5 bases from J; bases unmatched to any gene: 11. Germline values: CDR1 DFQATT, CDR2 SNEGSKA (reference sequence). This CDR3 spans 16 amino acids. Written as DNA, the CDR3 is TGCAGTGCTAGACCCAGCCGGGACAGGTACGATCAGCCCCAGCATTTT. Its translation: CSARPSRDRYDQPQHF.

The table lists this clonotype with a count of one. The genes are TRBV29-1 and TRBJ1-2, with 9 bases that match TRBD1. The length of the CDR3 is 13 residues. The J segment lost 1 base and the V segment lost 5 bases, leaving 2 bases of the junction unmatched. Germline assignment: CDR1 SQVTM and CDR2 ANQGSEA. The CDR3 is CSVLGQGNYGYTF. The CDR3 DNA follows: TGCAGCGTTTTGGGACAGGGTAACTATGGCTACACCTTC.

This clonotype was recorded at least ten times. CDR3 sequence reads: CATSDTKTATYGYTF. CDR3 nucleotide sequence: TGTGCCACCAGTGATACCAAAACAGCAACCTATGGCTACACCTTC. V and J are TRBV24-1 and TRBJ1-2, with D hard to call. V lost 3 bases, J lost 4 bases, and 14 bases lay in between. CDR1 is KGHDR and CDR2 is SFDVKD in the germline V gene. CDR3 length: 15 residues.

This clonotype turned up a few times. This rearrangement joins TRBV7-4 to TRBJ2-2; tentatively, D is TRBD1 (5 bases). The germline V gene encodes CDR1 SGHVT and CDR2 SQSDAQ. Trimming removed 1 base from V and 5 bases from J, with 8 bases in between. The CDR3 loop spans 14 amino acids. The CDR3 region has the DNA TGTGCCAGCAGCTTAGAAGGGGTTACCGGGGAGCTGTTTTTT. Its protein is CASSLEGVTGELFF.

V is TRBV2 and J is TRBJ2-7; TRBD1 aligns across 7 bases. Losses at the gene ends were 8 bases for V and 5 bases for J; bases not matched to a gene: 9. Germline V gene lookup returns CDR1 SNHLY and CDR2 FYNNEI. The CDR3 extends over 13 amino acids. The CDR3 nucleotides are TGTGCCAGCTTCGACAGGGCAAGGGACGAGCAGTACTTC. As protein: CASFDRARDEQYF.

The chain employs TRBV25-1 and TRBJ2-7; 11 bases match TRBD1. Germline CDR1 MGHDK, CDR2 SYGVNS. This CDR3 contains 15 residues. After removal of 1 base from V and 5 bases from J, the junction contained 4 bases not matched to a gene. The CDR3 protein is CASSEFWTGGHEQYF. In nucleotides, the CDR3 is TGTGCCAGCAGTGAATTTTGGACAGGGGGCCACGAGCAGTACTTC.

This clonotype has ten or more counts. This chain uses TRBV29-1 with TRBJ1-2, with 10 bases fitting TRBD1. Looked up from germline, CDR1 is SQVTM and CDR2 is ANQGSEA. The V gene end was trimmed by 8 bases and the J gene end by 2 bases; junction bases not matched to a gene: 5. This CDR3 region has 13 residues. The CDR3: CSTRGQGNYGYTF. The CDR3 nucleotides are TGCAGCACCAGGGGACAGGGGAACTATGGCTACACCTTC.

This clonotype was seen repeatedly, ten times or more. For the CDR3, the DNA is TGTGCCACCAGTGATTCAAGGGGTGGGGGCAATCAGCCCCAGCATTTT. Encoded protein: CATSDSRGGGNQPQHF. The chain employs TRBV24-1 and TRBJ1-5; weak D call: TRBD1 (5 bases). With 2 bases removed from V and 2 bases from J, the gap between germline ends came to 12 bases. Germline V CDR1 and CDR2: KGHDR, SFDVKD. This CDR3 is built from 16 residues.

This clonotype showed up just a few times. The chain uses TRBV6-2 or TRBV6-3 and TRBJ2-5; 8 bases are a match to TRBD2. This CDR3 is built from 16 residues. The ends lost 0 bases at V and 7 bases at J; junction bases unmatched: 10. Germline V gene data show CDR1 as MNHEY and CDR2 as SVGEGT. This CDR3 is CASSYSTSATRGTQYF. CDR3 coding DNA: TGTGCCAGCAGTTACTCGACTAGCGCCACTCGGGGGACCCAGTACTTC.

There are a few counts of this clonotype. Germline is not matched at one junction end, which may reflect a read error. The chain couples TRBV25-1 to TRBJ2-6; no definite D call. The CDR3 runs to 12 residues. Per the germline V gene, CDR1 is MGHDK and CDR2 is SYGVNS. CDR3 nucleotide sequence: TGTGCCAGCAGTGTTGGGACCAACGTCCTGACTTTC. Translated, it gives CASSVGTNVLTF.

This clonotype has a handful of counts. The gene calls are TRBV19 and TRBJ2-7; D is unresolved. V lost 1 base and J lost 2, with 9 bases in between. The length of the CDR3 is 14 residues. The germline gives CDR1 LNHDA, CDR2 SQIVND (reference sequence). CDR3 DNA sequence: TGTGCCAGTAGTATAGGGGAAATCCCCTACGAGCAGTACTTC. It encodes CASSIGEIPYEQYF.

The chain links TRBV5-1 to TRBJ2-5; a weak D match, TRBD2 (5 bases). This CDR3 has 17 residues. Trimming pared 0 bases from V and 1 base from J, leaving 16 bases between. The germline V gene encodes CDR1 SGHRS and CDR2 YFSETQ. The CDR3 protein is CASSLGGATNSQETQYF. The CDR3 DNA follows: TGCGCCAGCAGCTTGGGGGGAGCCACTAACTCCCAAGAGACCCAGTACTTC. The whole variable domain, remainder taken from reference TRBV5-1 and TRBJ2-5, is KAGVTQTPRYLIKTRGQQVTLSCSPISGHRSVSWYQQTPGQGLQFLFEYFSETQRNKGNFPGRFSGRQFSNSRSEMNVSTLELGDSALYLCASSLGGATNSQETQYFGPGTRLLVL.

This clonotype was seen once. This could be a read error, since a much larger clone is one nucleotide away. The J gene is TRBJ1-6, the V gene TRBV10-3; D unresolved. The CDR3 is 13 residues long. Germline V gene sequence: CDR1 ENHRY, CDR2 SYGVKD. V was cut by 5 bases and J by 9 bases, with 11 bases left in between. The CDR3 DNA follows: TGTGCCATCAGTTACTCGACCCCTTCACCCCTCCACTTT. Protein sequence: CAISYSTPSPLHF.

This clonotype appeared many times. The rearrangement links TRBV12-3 or TRBV12-4 to TRBJ2-7; D remains ambiguous. The CDR3 is made up of 12 amino acids. V was cut by 3 bases and J by 4 bases, with 7 bases left in between. CDR3 in DNA: TGTGCCAGCAGTTTTGGTGGGTACGAGCAGTACTTC. Translated: CASSFGGYEQYF.

The chain links TRBV7-3 to TRBJ2-7, with TRBD2 as a possible D gene (5 bases). The V and J ends lost 5 bases and 6 bases respectively, with 20 bases between them. Germline V gene data show CDR1 as SGHTA and CDR2 as FQGTGA. CDR3 length: 15 residues. CDR3 region: CASSPNLAQYCEQYF. Here the CDR3 DNA reads TGTGCCAGCAGCCCGAATCTAGCCCAATACTGCGAGCAGTACTTC.

The sample holds many counts of this clonotype. V is TRBV2 and J is TRBJ2-7; 10 bases map to TRBD2. CDR3 length: 13 amino acids. CDR1 is SNHLY, CDR2 FYNNEI, per germline. J lost 7 bases, V lost 6 bases, and 6 bases had no gene match. The CDR3 here is CASSEREGGEQYF. CDR3 bases: TGTGCCAGCAGCGAGCGGGAGGGCGGAGAGCAGTACTTC.